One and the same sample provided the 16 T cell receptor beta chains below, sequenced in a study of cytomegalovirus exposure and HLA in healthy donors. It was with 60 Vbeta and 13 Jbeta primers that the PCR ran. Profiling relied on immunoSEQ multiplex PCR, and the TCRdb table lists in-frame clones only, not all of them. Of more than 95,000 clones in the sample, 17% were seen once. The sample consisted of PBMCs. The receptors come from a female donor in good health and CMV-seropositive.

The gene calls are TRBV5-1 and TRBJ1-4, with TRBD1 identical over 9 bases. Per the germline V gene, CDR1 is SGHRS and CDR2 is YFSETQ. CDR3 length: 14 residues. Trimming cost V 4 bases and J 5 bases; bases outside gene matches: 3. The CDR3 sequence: CASSRDRANEKLFF. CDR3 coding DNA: TGCGCCAGCAGCAGGGACAGGGCGAATGAAAAACTGTTTTTT.

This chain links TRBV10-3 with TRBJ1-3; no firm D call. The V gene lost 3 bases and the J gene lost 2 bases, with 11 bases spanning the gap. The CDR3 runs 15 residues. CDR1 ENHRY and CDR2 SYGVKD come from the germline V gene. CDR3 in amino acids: CAISDGFGAGNTIYF. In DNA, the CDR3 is TGTGCCATCAGTGACGGATTCGGGGCTGGAAACACCATATATTTT.

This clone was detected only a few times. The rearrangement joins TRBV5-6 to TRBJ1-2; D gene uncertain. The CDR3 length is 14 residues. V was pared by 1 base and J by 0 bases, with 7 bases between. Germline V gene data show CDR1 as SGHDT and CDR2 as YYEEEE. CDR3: CASSLLGPNYGYTF. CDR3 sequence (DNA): TGTGCCAGCAGCTTGTTGGGCCCTAACTATGGCTACACCTTC.

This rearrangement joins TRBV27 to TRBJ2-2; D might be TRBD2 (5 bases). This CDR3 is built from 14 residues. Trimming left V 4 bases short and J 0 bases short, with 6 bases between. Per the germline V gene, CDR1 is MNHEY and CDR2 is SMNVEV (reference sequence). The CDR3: CASSYGTNTGELFF. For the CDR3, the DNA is TGTGCCAGCAGTTACGGGACGAACACCGGGGAGCTGTTTTTT.

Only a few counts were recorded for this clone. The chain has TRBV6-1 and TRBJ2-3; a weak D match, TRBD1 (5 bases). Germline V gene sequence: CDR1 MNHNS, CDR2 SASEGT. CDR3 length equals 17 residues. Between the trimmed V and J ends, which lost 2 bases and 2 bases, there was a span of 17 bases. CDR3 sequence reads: CASSESRIAGITDTQYF. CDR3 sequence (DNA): TGTGCCAGCAGTGAATCCCGAATCGCAGGGATCACAGATACGCAGTATTTT.

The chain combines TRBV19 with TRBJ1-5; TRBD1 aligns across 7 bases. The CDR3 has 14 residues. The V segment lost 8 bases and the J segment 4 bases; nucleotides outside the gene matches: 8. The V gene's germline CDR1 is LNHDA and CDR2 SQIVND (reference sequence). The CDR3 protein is CASAIRDSNQPQHF. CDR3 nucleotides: TGTGCCAGTGCAATCCGGGACAGTAATCAGCCCCAGCATTTT.

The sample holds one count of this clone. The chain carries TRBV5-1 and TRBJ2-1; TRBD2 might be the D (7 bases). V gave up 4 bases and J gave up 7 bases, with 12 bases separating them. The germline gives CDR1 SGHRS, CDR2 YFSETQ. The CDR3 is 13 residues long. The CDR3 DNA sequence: TGCGCCAGCAGCAAGGGGGGAGGGAATGAGCAGTTCTTC. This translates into CASSKGGGNEQFF. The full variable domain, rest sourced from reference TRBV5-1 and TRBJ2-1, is KAGVTQTPRYLIKTRGQQVTLSCSPISGHRSVSWYQQTPGQGLQFLFEYFSETQRNKGNFPGRFSGRQFSNSRSEMNVSTLELGDSALYLCASSKGGGNEQFFGPGTRLTVL.

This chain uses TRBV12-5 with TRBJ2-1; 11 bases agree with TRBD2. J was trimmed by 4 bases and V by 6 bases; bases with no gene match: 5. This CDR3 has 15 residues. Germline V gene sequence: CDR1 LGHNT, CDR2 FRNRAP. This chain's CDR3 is CASGRGTSGYNEQFF. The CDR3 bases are TGTGCTAGTGGCCGGGGGACTAGCGGATACAATGAGCAGTTCTTC.

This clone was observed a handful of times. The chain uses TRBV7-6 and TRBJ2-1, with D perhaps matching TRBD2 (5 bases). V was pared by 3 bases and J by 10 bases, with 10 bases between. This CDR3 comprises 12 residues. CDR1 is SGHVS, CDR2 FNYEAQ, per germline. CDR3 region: CASSLGAGEQFF. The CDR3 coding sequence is TGTGCCAGCAGCTTGGGAGCAGGAGAGCAGTTCTTC.

The CDR3 reads CSVGYRELGTDTQYF. In DNA form, the CDR3 reads TGCAGCGTTGGATACAGGGAATTAGGCACAGATACGCAGTATTTT. The chain couples TRBV29-1 to TRBJ2-3; a possible D gene is TRBD1 (6 bases). This CDR3 has 15 amino acids. Per germline, CDR1 SQVTM and CDR2 ANQGSEA. Trimming took 4 bases from V and 1 from J, leaving 15 bases between them.

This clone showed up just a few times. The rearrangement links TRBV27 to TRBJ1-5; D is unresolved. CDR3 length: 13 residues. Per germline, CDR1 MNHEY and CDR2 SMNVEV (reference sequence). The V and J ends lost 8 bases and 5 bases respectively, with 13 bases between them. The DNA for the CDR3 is TGTGCCAGCTCCCGGGAAAGGTATCAGCCCCAGCATTTT. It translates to CASSRERYQPQHF.

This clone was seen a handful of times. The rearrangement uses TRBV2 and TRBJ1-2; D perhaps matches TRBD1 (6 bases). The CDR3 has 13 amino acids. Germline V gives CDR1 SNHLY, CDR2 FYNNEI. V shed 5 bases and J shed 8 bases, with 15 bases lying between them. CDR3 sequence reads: CASSPDRLEGYTF. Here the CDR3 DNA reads TGTGCCAGCAGTCCCGACAGGCTAGAGGGCTACACCTTC.

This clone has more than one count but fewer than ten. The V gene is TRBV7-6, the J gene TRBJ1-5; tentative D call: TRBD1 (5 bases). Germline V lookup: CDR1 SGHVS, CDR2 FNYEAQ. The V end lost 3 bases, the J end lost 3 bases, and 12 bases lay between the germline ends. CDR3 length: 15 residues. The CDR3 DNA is TGTGCCAGCAGCTTTGGGGCAGGATTCAATCAGCCCCAGCATTTT. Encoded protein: CASSFGAGFNQPQHF.

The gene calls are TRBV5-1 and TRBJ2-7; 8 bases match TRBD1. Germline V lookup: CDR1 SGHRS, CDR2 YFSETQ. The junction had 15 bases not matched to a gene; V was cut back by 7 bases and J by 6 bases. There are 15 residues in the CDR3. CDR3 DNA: TGCGCCAGCTCAGGGGGCGCAGCGACCAGTCGCGAGCAGTACTTC. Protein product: CASSGGAATSREQYF. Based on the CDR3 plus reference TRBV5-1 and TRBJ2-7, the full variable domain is KAGVTQTPRYLIKTRGQQVTLSCSPISGHRSVSWYQQTPGQGLQFLFEYFSETQRNKGNFPGRFSGRQFSNSRSEMNVSTLELGDSALYLCASSGGAATSREQYFGPGTRLTVT.

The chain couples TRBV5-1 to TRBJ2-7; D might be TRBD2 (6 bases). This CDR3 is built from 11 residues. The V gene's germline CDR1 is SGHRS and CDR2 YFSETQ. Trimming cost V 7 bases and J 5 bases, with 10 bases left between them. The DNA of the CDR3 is TGCGCCAGCGGAGGGGTGGACGAGCAGTACTTC. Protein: CASGGVDEQYF.

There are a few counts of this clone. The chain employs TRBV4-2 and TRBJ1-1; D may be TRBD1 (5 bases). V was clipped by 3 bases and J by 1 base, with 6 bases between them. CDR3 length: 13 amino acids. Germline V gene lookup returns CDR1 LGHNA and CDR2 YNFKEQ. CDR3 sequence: CASSQDTNTEAFF. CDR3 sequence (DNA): TGTGCCAGCAGCCAGGACACGAACACTGAAGCTTTCTTT.